What follows are 7 T cell receptor beta chains derived from one specimen sequenced in a study of blood T cell repertoires in COVID-19. Assay used: immunoSEQ multiplex PCR; TCRdb lists only in-frame clones, some missing. The top ten clones hold 18% of a sample with some 90,000 clones, around 88% of them seen once. The sample consisted of peripheral blood. Every receptor here comes from a woman aged 80 or over with acute or convalescent COVID-19.

The chain carries TRBV5-6 and TRBJ1-2; possibly TRBD1 for D (6 bases). Germline V gene lookup returns CDR1 SGHDT and CDR2 YYEEEE. This CDR3 region has 12 residues. V was clipped by 3 bases and J by 8 bases, with 11 bases between them. CDR3 in amino acids: CASSSQGRGYTF. As DNA, the CDR3 is TGTGCCAGCAGCTCTCAGGGGAGAGGCTACACCTTC.

This chain connects TRBV27 to TRBJ1-2, with TRBD1 matching 8 bases. V shed 4 bases and J 2 bases; nucleotides not matched to a gene: 6. CDR1 is MNHEY, CDR2 SMNVEV, per germline (reference sequence). CDR3 length equals 15 residues. CDR3 in amino acids: CASSSPGQGNYGYTF. The CDR3 coding sequence is TGTGCCAGCAGTTCCCCCGGACAGGGAAACTATGGCTACACCTTC.

This clone turned up a few times. CDR3 protein: CAIGYRADQPQHF. CDR3 nucleotide sequence: TGTGCCATCGGTTACAGGGCAGACCAGCCCCAGCATTTT. V gene TRBV10-3 combines with J gene TRBJ1-5; maybe TRBD1 (6 bases). Germline CDR1 and CDR2: ENHRY and SYGVKD. V shed 8 bases and J shed 7 bases, with 15 bases lying between them. The length of the CDR3 is 13 residues.

V is TRBV4-1 and J is TRBJ1-2; 8 bases align to TRBD1. V gave up 5 bases and J gave up 8 bases; unmatched junction bases: 13. The CDR3 runs 15 residues. In germline, CDR1 is MGHRA, CDR2 YSYEKL. The CDR3 coding sequence is TGCGCCAGCAGCGGAACGGACAGGGTAGGACAAGGCTACACCTTC. Translated, it gives CASSGTDRVGQGYTF.

In this sample, this clone turned up a few times. The chain carries TRBV27 and TRBJ2-1, with 8 bases that match TRBD1. The CDR3 covers 15 residues. Germline CDR1 MNHEY, CDR2 SMNVEV (reference sequence). With V trimmed by 6 bases and J by 10 bases, 14 bases remained unmatched. In nucleotides, the CDR3 is TGTGCCAGCAGCCTCCGGCCGGGCCGGGACAGGGAGCAGTTCTTC. Translating it yields CASSLRPGRDREQFF.

The chain employs TRBV6-6 and TRBJ2-5; D is undetermined. CDR3 size: 15 residues. V was shortened by 6 bases and J by 3 bases, with 17 bases between the two germline ends. Per germline, CDR1 MNHNY and CDR2 SVGAGI (reference sequence). The CDR3 spells CASSRDTNPKETQYF. CDR3 in DNA: TGTGCCAGCAGCCGCGACACAAATCCAAAAGAGACCCAGTACTTC.

The chain employs TRBV19 and TRBJ1-5; 8 bases map to TRBD1. Germline loops: CDR1 LNHDA, CDR2 SQIVND (reference sequence). The CDR3 runs to 14 residues. V lost 5 bases, J lost 2 bases, and 2 bases stayed unmatched. The CDR3: CASSSRGRNQPQHF. CDR3 DNA: TGTGCCAGTAGTTCCAGGGGGCGCAATCAGCCCCAGCATTTT. Complete variable domain (other parts from reference TRBV19 and TRBJ1-5): DGGITQSPKYLFRKEGQNVTLSCEQNLNHDAMYWYRQDPGQGLRLIYYSQIVNDFQKGDIAEGYSVSREKKESFPLTVTSAQKNPTAFYLCASSSRGRNQPQHFGDGTRLSIL.